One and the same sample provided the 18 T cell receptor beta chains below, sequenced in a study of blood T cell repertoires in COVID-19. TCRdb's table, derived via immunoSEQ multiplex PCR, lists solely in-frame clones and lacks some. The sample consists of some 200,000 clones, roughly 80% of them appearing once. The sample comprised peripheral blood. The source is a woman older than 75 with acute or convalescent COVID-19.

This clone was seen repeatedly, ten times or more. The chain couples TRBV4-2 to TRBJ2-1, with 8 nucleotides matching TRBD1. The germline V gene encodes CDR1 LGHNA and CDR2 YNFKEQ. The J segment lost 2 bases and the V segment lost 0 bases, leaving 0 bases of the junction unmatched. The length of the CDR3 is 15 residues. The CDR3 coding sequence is TGTGCCAGCAGCCAAGAGACAGGGGCCTACAATGAGCAGTTCTTC. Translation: CASSQETGAYNEQFF.

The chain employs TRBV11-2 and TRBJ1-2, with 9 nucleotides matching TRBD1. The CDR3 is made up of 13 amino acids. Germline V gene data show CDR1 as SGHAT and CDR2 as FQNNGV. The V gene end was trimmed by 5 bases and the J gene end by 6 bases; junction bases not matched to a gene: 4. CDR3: CASSQTGGDGYTF. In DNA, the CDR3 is TGTGCCAGCAGCCAAACAGGGGGCGATGGCTACACCTTC.

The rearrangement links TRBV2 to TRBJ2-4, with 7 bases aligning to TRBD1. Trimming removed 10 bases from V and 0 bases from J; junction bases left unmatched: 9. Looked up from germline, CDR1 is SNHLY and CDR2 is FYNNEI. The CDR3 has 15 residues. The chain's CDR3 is CATREDRLAKNIQYF. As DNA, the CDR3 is TGTGCCACCCGAGAGGACAGGCTAGCCAAAAACATTCAGTACTTC. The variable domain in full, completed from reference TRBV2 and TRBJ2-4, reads EPEVTQTPSHQVTQMGQEVILRCVPISNHLYFYWYRQILGQKVEFLVSFYNNEISEKSEIFDDQFSVERPDGSNFTLKIRSTKLEDSAMYFCATREDRLAKNIQYFGAGTRLSVL.

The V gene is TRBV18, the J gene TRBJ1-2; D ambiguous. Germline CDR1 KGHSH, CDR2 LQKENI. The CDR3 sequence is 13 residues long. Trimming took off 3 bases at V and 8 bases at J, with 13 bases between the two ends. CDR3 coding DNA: TGTGCCAGCTCACCCTCATATGGGAGCGGCTACACCTTC. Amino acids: CASSPSYGSGYTF.

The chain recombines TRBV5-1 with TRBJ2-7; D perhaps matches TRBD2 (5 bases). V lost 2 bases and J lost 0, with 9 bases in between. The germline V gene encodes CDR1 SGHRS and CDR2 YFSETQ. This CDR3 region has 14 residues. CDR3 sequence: CASSFEGNSYEQYF. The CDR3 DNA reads TGCGCCAGCAGCTTCGAGGGAAACTCCTACGAGCAGTACTTC.

The CDR3 sequence: CASSLSLAGDQETQYF. The CDR3 DNA reads as TGCGCCAGCAGCCTCTCGCTAGCGGGGGACCAAGAGACCCAGTACTTC. The rearrangement uses TRBV4-3 and TRBJ2-5; TRBD2 agrees at 10 bases. The ends lost 4 bases at V and 0 bases at J; junction bases unmatched: 5. This CDR3 comprises 16 residues. Germline CDR1 reads LGHNA; CDR2 reads YSLEER.

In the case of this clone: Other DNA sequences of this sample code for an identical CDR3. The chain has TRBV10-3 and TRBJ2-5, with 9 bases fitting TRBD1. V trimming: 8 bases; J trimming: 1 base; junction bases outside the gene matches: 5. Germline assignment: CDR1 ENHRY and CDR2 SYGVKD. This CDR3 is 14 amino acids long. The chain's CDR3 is CAIGGTGSQETQYF. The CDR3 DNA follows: TGTGCCATCGGTGGGACAGGGTCCCAAGAGACCCAGTACTTC.

The CDR3 region is CASSRRDRVFEQYF. The CDR3 DNA is TGTGCCAGCAGTCGCCGGGACAGGGTATTCGAGCAGTACTTC. The rearrangement uses TRBV6-2 or TRBV6-3 and TRBJ2-7, with 9 bases that match TRBD1. The CDR3 spans 14 residues. Trimming removed 5 bases from V and 6 bases from J; junction bases left unmatched: 8. CDR1 is MNHEY, CDR2 SVGEGT, per germline.

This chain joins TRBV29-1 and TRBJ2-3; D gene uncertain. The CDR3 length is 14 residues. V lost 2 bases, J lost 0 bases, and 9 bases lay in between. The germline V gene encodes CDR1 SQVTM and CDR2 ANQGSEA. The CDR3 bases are TGCAGCGTTGAACCGGGTACTAGCACAGATACGCAGTATTTT. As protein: CSVEPGTSTDTQYF.

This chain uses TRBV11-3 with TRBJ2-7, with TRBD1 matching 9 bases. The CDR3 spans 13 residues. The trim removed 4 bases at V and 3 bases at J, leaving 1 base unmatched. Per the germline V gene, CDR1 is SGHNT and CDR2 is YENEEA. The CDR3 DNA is TGTGCCAGCAGCTCGACAGGGGGCTACGAGCAGTACTTC. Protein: CASSSTGGYEQYF.

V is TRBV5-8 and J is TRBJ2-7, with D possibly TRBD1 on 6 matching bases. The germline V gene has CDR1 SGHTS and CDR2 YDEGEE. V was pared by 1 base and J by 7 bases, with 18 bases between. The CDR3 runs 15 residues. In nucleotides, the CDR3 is TGTGCCAGCAGCTTGATGCTGCAGGGGATGGGGGAGCAGTACTTC. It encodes CASSLMLQGMGEQYF.

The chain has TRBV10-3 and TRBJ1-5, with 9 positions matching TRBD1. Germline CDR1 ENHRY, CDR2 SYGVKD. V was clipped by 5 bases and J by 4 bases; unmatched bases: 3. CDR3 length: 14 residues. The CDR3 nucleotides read TGTGCCATCAGTTTACAGGGGGCTAATCAGCCCCAGCATTTT. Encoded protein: CAISLQGANQPQHF.

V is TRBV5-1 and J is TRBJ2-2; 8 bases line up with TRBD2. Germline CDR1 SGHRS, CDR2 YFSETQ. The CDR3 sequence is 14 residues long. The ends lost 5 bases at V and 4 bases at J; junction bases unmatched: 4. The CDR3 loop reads CASRPTSGTGELFF. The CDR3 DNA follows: TGCGCCAGCAGGCCAACTAGCGGCACCGGGGAGCTGTTTTTT.

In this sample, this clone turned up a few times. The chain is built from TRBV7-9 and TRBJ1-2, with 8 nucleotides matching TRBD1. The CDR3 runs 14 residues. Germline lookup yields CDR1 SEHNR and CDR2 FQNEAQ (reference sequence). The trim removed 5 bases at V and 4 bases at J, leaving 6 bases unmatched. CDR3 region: CASSPGQAGYGYTF. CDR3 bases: TGTGCCAGCAGCCCGGGACAGGCAGGCTATGGCTACACCTTC. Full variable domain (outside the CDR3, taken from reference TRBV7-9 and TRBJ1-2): DTGVSQNPRHKITKRGQNVTFRCDPISEHNRLYWYRQTLGQGPEFLTYFQNEAQLEKSRLLSDRFSAERPKGSFSTLEIQRTEQGDSAMYLCASSPGQAGYGYTFGSGTRLTVV.

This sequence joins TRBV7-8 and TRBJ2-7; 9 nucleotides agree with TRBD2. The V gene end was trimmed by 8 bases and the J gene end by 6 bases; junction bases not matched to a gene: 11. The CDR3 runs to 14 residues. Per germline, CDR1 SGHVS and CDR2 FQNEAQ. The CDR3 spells CASAVQAGGPEQYF. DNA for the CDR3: TGTGCCAGCGCCGTTCAGGCGGGAGGGCCCGAGCAGTACTTC.

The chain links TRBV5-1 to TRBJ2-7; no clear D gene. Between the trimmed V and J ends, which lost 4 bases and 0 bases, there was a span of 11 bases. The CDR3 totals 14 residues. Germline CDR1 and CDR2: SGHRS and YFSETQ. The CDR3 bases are TGCGCCAGCAGCAAAGAAAGAGGCTCCTACGAGCAGTACTTC. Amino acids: CASSKERGSYEQYF.

Here the CDR3 reads CASSLVGDSNEQFF. DNA for the CDR3: TGTGCCAGCAGCTTAGTCGGGGATTCCAATGAGCAGTTCTTC. The V call is TRBV7-9, the J call TRBJ2-1, with a weak D call TRBD2 (5 bases). The CDR3 consists of 14 residues. Germline V gene data show CDR1 as SEHNR and CDR2 as FQNEAQ (reference sequence). The V end was cut by 1 base, the J end by 6 bases, with 10 bases between.

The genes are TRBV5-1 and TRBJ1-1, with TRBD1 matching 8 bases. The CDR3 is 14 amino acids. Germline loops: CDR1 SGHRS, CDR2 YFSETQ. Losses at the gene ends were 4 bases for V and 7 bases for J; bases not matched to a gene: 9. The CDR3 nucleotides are TGCGCCAGCAGCCCTCGGACAGGGACCCGTGAAGCTTTCTTT. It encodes CASSPRTGTREAFF. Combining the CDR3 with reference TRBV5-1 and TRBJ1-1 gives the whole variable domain KAGVTQTPRYLIKTRGQQVTLSCSPISGHRSVSWYQQTPGQGLQFLFEYFSETQRNKGNFPGRFSGRQFSNSRSEMNVSTLELGDSALYLCASSPRTGTREAFFGQGTRLTVV.